This is a list of T cell receptor beta chains from one sample in a study of shared clonotypes between healthy human individuals. Data came from immunoSEQ multiplex PCR; TCRdb stores just in-frame clones and leaves some out. The data contain approximately 500,000 clones, approximately 79% of them singletons. Sample: PBMCs. The receptors come from a woman aged 40-49 years in good health. Some clones in this sample may be carry-over from other donors' samples. Each CDR3 is given with its conserved first and last residue. D genes are given only for firm matches. Not all rows give a size; the values are once, few, many and, for expanded clones, a class.

clone_size: .; v_call: TRBV28; j_call: TRBJ2-7; d_call: TRBD2; cdr3_nt: TGTGCCAGCAGTGCCCCGGGCGGGAGGGGCTACGAGCAGTACTTC; cdr3_aa: CASSAPGGRGYEQYF
clone_size: .; v_call: TRBV11-1; j_call: TRBJ2-7; d_call: TRBD2; cdr3_nt: TGTGCCAGCAGCTTCCCGGGACTAGCTGTCTACGAGCAGTACTTC; cdr3_aa: CASSFPGLAVYEQYF
clone_size: .; v_call: TRBV28; j_call: TRBJ2-1; d_call: TRBD2; cdr3_nt: TGTGCCAGCAGTTTCCTAGCGGGAGATAACAATGAGCAGTTCTTC; cdr3_aa: CASSFLAGDNNEQFF
clone_size: few; v_call: TRBV19; j_call: TRBJ1-5; d_call: .; cdr3_nt: TGTGCCAGTAGTTGGGCAGGGCCTAATCAGCCCCAGCATTTT; cdr3_aa: CASSWAGPNQPQHF
clone_size: .; v_call: TRBV27; j_call: TRBJ2-1; d_call: .; cdr3_nt: TGTGCCAGCAGTTTAAATGGGGACGTAGTTGTCAATGAGCAGTTCTTC; cdr3_aa: CASSLNGDVVVNEQFF
clone_size: once; v_call: TRBV27; j_call: TRBJ2-7; d_call: .; cdr3_nt: TGTGCCAGCAGTCCCCTAACTCCCTACGAGCAGTACTTC; cdr3_aa: CASSPLTPYEQYF
clone_size: .; v_call: TRBV5-4; j_call: TRBJ1-2; d_call: .; cdr3_nt: TGTGCCAGCAGCTTGGCCAGAGGCCAGAACTATGGCTACACCTTC; cdr3_aa: CASSLARGQNYGYTF
clone_size: .; v_call: TRBV6-1; j_call: TRBJ2-5; d_call: TRBD1; cdr3_nt: TGTGCCAGCAGTGAAGCCCCCGACCTCAGGGGGGAGACCCAGTACTTC; cdr3_aa: CASSEAPDLRGETQYF
clone_size: .; v_call: TRBV18; j_call: TRBJ1-1; d_call: .; cdr3_nt: TGTGCCAGCTCCCGTTGGAAGGACACTGAAGCTTTCTTT; cdr3_aa: CASSRWKDTEAFF
clone_size: .; v_call: TRBV28; j_call: TRBJ1-4; d_call: .; cdr3_nt: TGTGCCAGCAGGGGCATATCAGGTGAAAAACTGTTTTTT; cdr3_aa: CASRGISGEKLFF
clone_size: few; v_call: TRBV15; j_call: TRBJ2-7; d_call: .; cdr3_nt: TGTGCCACCAGCAGAGGAGGGGATATCAGGATCTACGAGCAGTACTTC; cdr3_aa: CATSRGGDIRIYEQYF
clone_size: .; v_call: TRBV5-4; j_call: TRBJ2-7; d_call: TRBD1; cdr3_nt: TGTGCCAGCAGTTTCGACAGGGGACGCGAGCAGTACTTC; cdr3_aa: CASSFDRGREQYF
clone_size: .; v_call: TRBV11-2; j_call: TRBJ2-5; d_call: .; cdr3_nt: TGTGCCAGCAGCTTAGAAGGAACGGGGGCCGGAGAGACCCAGTACTTC; cdr3_aa: CASSLEGTGAGETQYF
clone_size: .; v_call: TRBV18; j_call: TRBJ1-1; d_call: TRBD1; cdr3_nt: TGTGCCAGCTCGTCCGGGACACAGGGGTACACTGAAGCTTTCTTT; cdr3_aa: CASSSGTQGYTEAFF
clone_size: .; v_call: TRBV11-1; j_call: TRBJ2-7; d_call: TRBD2; cdr3_nt: TGTGCCAGCAGCTTAGGGGGGACTAGCGGGATCTACGAGCAGTACTTC; cdr3_aa: CASSLGGTSGIYEQYF
clone_size: .; v_call: TRBV10-3; j_call: TRBJ1-3; d_call: TRBD1; cdr3_nt: TGTGCCATCAGTGAGGACAGGGCTGGAAACACCATATATTTT; cdr3_aa: CAISEDRAGNTIYF
clone_size: .; v_call: TRBV2; j_call: TRBJ2-3; d_call: .; cdr3_nt: TGTGCCAGCGGCAGTGGACCAGGTAGTACAGATACGCAGTATTTT; cdr3_aa: CASGSGPGSTDTQYF
clone_size: .; v_call: TRBV15; j_call: TRBJ2-3; d_call: .; cdr3_nt: TGTGCCACCAGCAGAGATCCCGGCCAAGATACGCAGTATTTT; cdr3_aa: CATSRDPGQDTQYF
clone_size: .; v_call: TRBV5-1; j_call: TRBJ2-1; d_call: TRBD2; cdr3_nt: TGCGCCAGCAGCTCGGGGACTAGCTACCGCTCCTACAATGAGCAGTTCTTC; cdr3_aa: CASSSGTSYRSYNEQFF
clone_size: .; v_call: TRBV11-2; j_call: TRBJ1-4; d_call: .; cdr3_nt: TGTGCCAGCAGCTTATTGGGGGGGGCTGAAAAACTGTTTTTT; cdr3_aa: CASSLLGGAEKLFF
clone_size: .; v_call: TRBV18; j_call: TRBJ2-1; d_call: TRBD2; cdr3_nt: TGTGCCAGCTCACCGGGACTAGCGGAGCCCAATGAGCAGTTCTTC; cdr3_aa: CASSPGLAEPNEQFF
clone_size: .; v_call: TRBV27; j_call: TRBJ2-7; d_call: .; cdr3_nt: TGTGCCAGCAGTTTGTATGGGACGGCTTCCTACGAGCAGTACTTC; cdr3_aa: CASSLYGTASYEQYF
clone_size: .; v_call: TRBV4-3; j_call: TRBJ2-7; d_call: TRBD2; cdr3_nt: TGCGCCAGCAGCCAAGGATGGAGCGGGAGCTCCTACGAGCAGTACTTC; cdr3_aa: CASSQGWSGSSYEQYF
clone_size: few; v_call: TRBV18; j_call: TRBJ2-7; d_call: .; cdr3_nt: TGTGCCAGCTCACAGAACTCCTTTACCCCGAGGGAGCAGTACTTC; cdr3_aa: CASSQNSFTPREQYF
clone_size: .; v_call: TRBV7-3; j_call: TRBJ2-7; d_call: .; cdr3_nt: TGTGCCAGCAGCTTAGCTGGCAGGGTTGAAGAGCAGTACTTC; cdr3_aa: CASSLAGRVEEQYF
clone_size: .; v_call: TRBV7-3; j_call: TRBJ2-1; d_call: .; cdr3_nt: TGTGCCAGCAGCTTGACAAGGCCCTCTGAGCAGTTCTTC; cdr3_aa: CASSLTRPSEQFF
clone_size: .; v_call: TRBV6-1; j_call: TRBJ2-7; d_call: .; cdr3_nt: TGTGCCAGCAATATGGACTGGAGCTCCTACGAGCAGTACTTC; cdr3_aa: CASNMDWSSYEQYF
clone_size: .; v_call: TRBV10-1; j_call: TRBJ1-3; d_call: .; cdr3_nt: TGCGCCAGGACTTCGAGACAGTTATCTGGAAACACCATATATTTT; cdr3_aa: CARTSRQLSGNTIYF
clone_size: .; v_call: TRBV23-1; j_call: TRBJ1-4; d_call: .; cdr3_nt: TGCGCCAGCGGCCTAAGGTCTAATGAAAAACTGTTTTTT; cdr3_aa: CASGLRSNEKLFF
clone_size: .; v_call: TRBV5-1; j_call: TRBJ2-7; d_call: .; cdr3_nt: TGCGCCAGCAGCCCGGACACCTTATACGAGCAGTACTTC; cdr3_aa: CASSPDTLYEQYF
clone_size: .; v_call: TRBV5-1; j_call: TRBJ1-1; d_call: .; cdr3_nt: TGCGCCAGCAGCTTGGATAGGGGACTGAACACTGAAGCTTTCTTT; cdr3_aa: CASSLDRGLNTEAFF
clone_size: .; v_call: TRBV14; j_call: TRBJ1-1; d_call: .; cdr3_nt: TGTGCCAGCAGCCCCCTCGGCACTGAAGCTTTCTTT; cdr3_aa: CASSPLGTEAFF
clone_size: .; v_call: TRBV5-3; j_call: TRBJ2-7; d_call: TRBD2; cdr3_nt: TGTGCCAGAAGCTTGTGGGCGGGAGATCTCCGTGGCGAGCAGTACTTC; cdr3_aa: CARSLWAGDLRGEQYF
clone_size: .; v_call: TRBV6-1; j_call: TRBJ2-2; d_call: .; cdr3_nt: TGTGCCAGCAGTGTTATCGGGGAGCTGTTTTTT; cdr3_aa: CASSVIGELFF
clone_size: few; v_call: TRBV5-1; j_call: TRBJ2-4; d_call: TRBD1; cdr3_nt: TGCGCCAGCAGCTTGACGACAGGGGGGAGCATTCAGTACTTC; cdr3_aa: CASSLTTGGSIQYF
clone_size: .; v_call: TRBV5-1; j_call: TRBJ1-3; d_call: .; cdr3_nt: TGCGCCAGCAGCTTGATCGGAGACTCTGGAAACACCATATATTTT; cdr3_aa: CASSLIGDSGNTIYF
clone_size: .; v_call: TRBV5-1; j_call: TRBJ1-4; d_call: TRBD1; cdr3_nt: TGCGCCAGCAGCTTAGCCGGGACAGGGAATGAAAAACTGTTTTTT; cdr3_aa: CASSLAGTGNEKLFF
clone_size: .; v_call: TRBV13; j_call: TRBJ2-1; d_call: TRBD2; cdr3_nt: TGTGCCAGCAGCTTCACTAGCGGGAGACACAATGAGCAGTTCTTC; cdr3_aa: CASSFTSGRHNEQFF
clone_size: .; v_call: TRBV5-1; j_call: TRBJ1-4; d_call: .; cdr3_nt: TGCGCCAGCAGCTTGGGACAGGAGGCCCTTCTCCGTAATGAAAAACTGTTTTTT; cdr3_aa: CASSLGQEALLRNEKLFF
clone_size: .; v_call: TRBV23-1; j_call: TRBJ2-7; d_call: TRBD1; cdr3_nt: TGCGCCAGCAGTCACCCGGGACAGGGGGACTACGAGCAGTACTTC; cdr3_aa: CASSHPGQGDYEQYF
clone_size: .; v_call: TRBV9; j_call: TRBJ2-7; d_call: .; cdr3_nt: TGTGCCAGCAGCGTAGGCGGACGGGGCCCCTTGTGCTTC; cdr3_aa: CASSVGGRGPLCF
clone_size: .; v_call: TRBV5-4; j_call: TRBJ2-3; d_call: .; cdr3_nt: TGTGCCAGCAGCGGGAGGGGGGGCACAGATACGCAGTATTTT; cdr3_aa: CASSGRGGTDTQYF
clone_size: .; v_call: TRBV6-4; j_call: TRBJ2-3; d_call: .; cdr3_nt: TGTGCCAGCAGTGACTCGAGTCAAGGTACAGATACGCAGTATTTT; cdr3_aa: CASSDSSQGTDTQYF
clone_size: .; v_call: TRBV28; j_call: TRBJ1-2; d_call: TRBD1; cdr3_nt: TGTGCCAGCAGACAGACAGGGGCTGGTGGCTACACCTTC; cdr3_aa: CASRQTGAGGYTF
clone_size: .; v_call: TRBV5-1; j_call: TRBJ1-1; d_call: .; cdr3_nt: TGCGCCAGCAGCTTGGCCTTTGGGGGAAACACTGAAGCTTTCTTT; cdr3_aa: CASSLAFGGNTEAFF
clone_size: .; v_call: TRBV5-1; j_call: TRBJ2-2; d_call: .; cdr3_nt: TGCGCCAGCAGCTTGAGGGAGACCAACACCGGGGAGCTGTTTTTT; cdr3_aa: CASSLRETNTGELFF
clone_size: many; v_call: TRBV9; j_call: TRBJ2-7; d_call: TRBD2; cdr3_nt: TGTGCCAGCAGCGTAGCCCCCTATGGACTAGCGGGAACCTACGAGCAGTACTTC; cdr3_aa: CASSVAPYGLAGTYEQYF
clone_size: .; v_call: TRBV5-1; j_call: TRBJ2-5; d_call: TRBD2; cdr3_nt: TGCGCCAGCAGCTTCGAGCTAGCGGGACCCCAAGAGACCCAGTACTTC; cdr3_aa: CASSFELAGPQETQYF
clone_size: few; v_call: TRBV19; j_call: TRBJ2-5; d_call: TRBD2; cdr3_nt: TGTGCCAGTAGCTCGGGACAGGGAAGGACTAGCGGGAGTCGAGAGACCCAGTACTTC; cdr3_aa: CASSSGQGRTSGSRETQYF
clone_size: once; v_call: TRBV15; j_call: TRBJ2-7; d_call: .; cdr3_nt: TGTGCCACCAGCAGAGATCGTCCGAGGGCCTACGAGCAGTACTTC; cdr3_aa: CATSRDRPRAYEQYF
clone_size: .; v_call: TRBV19; j_call: TRBJ2-5; d_call: .; cdr3_nt: TGTGCCAGTAGTCCCCTCGGGGGCCGGGAGACCCAGTACTTC; cdr3_aa: CASSPLGGRETQYF
clone_size: .; v_call: TRBV2; j_call: TRBJ2-7; d_call: .; cdr3_nt: TGTGCCAGCACCCCTGTAGGGGGGTCCTACGAGCAGTACTTC; cdr3_aa: CASTPVGGSYEQYF
clone_size: .; v_call: TRBV6-5; j_call: TRBJ2-7; d_call: TRBD1; cdr3_nt: TGTGCCAGCAGTTACTCGGGGACAGGGAACGAGCAGTACTTC; cdr3_aa: CASSYSGTGNEQYF